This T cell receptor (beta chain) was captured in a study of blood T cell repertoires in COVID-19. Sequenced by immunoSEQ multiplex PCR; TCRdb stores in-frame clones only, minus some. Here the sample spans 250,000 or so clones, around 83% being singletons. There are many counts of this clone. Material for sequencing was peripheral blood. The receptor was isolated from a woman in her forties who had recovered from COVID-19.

CDR3 protein: CASSQVDMGFMNTEAFF. In DNA, the CDR3 is TGCGCCAGCAGCCAAGTGGACATGGGGTTTATGAACACTGAAGCTTTCTTT. The V and J genes are TRBV4-1 and TRBJ1-1; the D gene is possibly TRBD1 (5 bases). Germline CDR1 MGHRA, CDR2 YSYEKL. The CDR3 consists of 17 residues. V was clipped by 1 base and J by 0 bases, with 15 bases between them.